This T cell receptor (beta chain) was sequenced for a study of CD8 T cells in Susac syndrome. Random hexamers primed reverse transcription of roughly 0.45 to 1 ug RNA. With immunoSEQ multiplex PCR, TCR beta CDR3 was amplified across 54 Vbeta and 13 Jbeta. TCRdb re-derived calls from the immunoSEQ multiplex PCR reads in MiXCR, one entry per CDR3 protein. The data hold 100,000 to 150,000 distinct CDR3 sequences, with about 95% observed a single time. CD8+ and CD4+ T cells taken from blood had their TCR beta sequenced. TEMRA cells were FACS-enriched, unlike CD8+ and CD4+ T cells, which were negatively isolated. Germline V gene data show CDR1 as SGHDT and CDR2 as YYEEEE. The CDR3 runs to 12 residues. Deletions cut 1 base from V and 6 bases from J, with 7 bases between.

Sequenced sample: CD4+ T cells from PBMCs. This TCR came from a human donor in good health. The V call is TRBV5-6, the J call TRBJ1-1; D uncertain. The CDR3 DNA follows: TGTGCCAGCAGCTTGAGGAGTCCTGAAGCTTTCTTT. This translates into CASSLRSPEAFF.